What follows is one T cell receptor beta chain and its context. V shed 3 bases, J shed 0 bases, and the junction held 2 bases outside the gene matches. This CDR3 has 16 residues. Germline V gene sequence: CDR1 SGHVS, CDR2 FQNEAQ. The PCR made use of 60 Vbeta and 13 Jbeta primers. The table came from immunoSEQ multiplex PCR; TCRdb's copy has only in-frame clones and leaves some out. The table records some 130,000 clones, approximately 80% of them present only once. This entry belongs to a study of cytomegalovirus exposure and HLA in healthy donors. This receptor was taken from a male donor in good health and CMV-seropositive. The rearrangement joins TRBV7-8 to TRBJ2-6; the match to TRBD1 covers 7 bases. Sequencing used PBMCs. The CDR3, as DNA: TGTGCCAGCAGCTTGGGACAGAGCTCTGGGGCCAACGTCCTGACTTTC. This gives the protein CASSLGQSSGANVLTF.